Sequencing of this T cell receptor (beta chain) was carried out in a study of T cells in localized non-small cell lung cancer. Overall study findings and caveats: Across samples, adjacent lung featured a median approximately 60 of the top 100 tumor clones. Increased T cell density in blood showed an association with longer overall survival. Only one tumor region was sequenced, so heterogeneity remains possible.

CDR3 length equals 15 residues. The germline gives CDR1 SGHDT, CDR2 YYEEEE. V was clipped by 4 bases and J by 2 bases, with 16 bases between them. Note on this clone: Antigen unknown.

Method: immunoSEQ multiplex PCR; TCRdb's copy keeps in-frame clones and lacks some. Of roughly 28,000 clones listed, about 81% are singletons. The material sequenced was peripheral blood, taken before any cancer treatment. The sequence derives from a woman aged 35 to 75 with stage I lung adenocarcinoma. The chain carries TRBV5-6 and TRBJ2-7; no reliable D call. As DNA, the CDR3 is TGTGCCAGCAGCAACGGACGGAGCCCGACCTACGAGCAGTACTTC. It codes for CASSNGRSPTYEQYF.